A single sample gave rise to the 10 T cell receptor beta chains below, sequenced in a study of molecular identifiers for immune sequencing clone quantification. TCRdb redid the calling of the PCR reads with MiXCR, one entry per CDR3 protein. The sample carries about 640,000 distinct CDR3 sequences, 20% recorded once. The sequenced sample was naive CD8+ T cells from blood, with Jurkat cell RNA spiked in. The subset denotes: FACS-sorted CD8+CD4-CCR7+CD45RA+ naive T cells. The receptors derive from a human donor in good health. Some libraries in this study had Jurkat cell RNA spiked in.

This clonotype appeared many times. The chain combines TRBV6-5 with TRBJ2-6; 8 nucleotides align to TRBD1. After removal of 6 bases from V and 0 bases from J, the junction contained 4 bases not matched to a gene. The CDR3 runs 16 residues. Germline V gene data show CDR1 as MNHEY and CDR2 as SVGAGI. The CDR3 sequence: CASRWTGYSGANVLTF. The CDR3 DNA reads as TGTGCCAGCAGATGGACAGGGTACTCTGGGGCCAACGTCCTGACTTTC.

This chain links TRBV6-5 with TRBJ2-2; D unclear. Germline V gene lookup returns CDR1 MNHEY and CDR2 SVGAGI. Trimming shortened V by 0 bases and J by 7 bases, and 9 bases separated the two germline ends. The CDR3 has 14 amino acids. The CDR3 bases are TGTGCCAGCAGTTACTCTAGCACGTACGGGGAGCTGTTTTTT. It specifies CASSYSSTYGELFF.

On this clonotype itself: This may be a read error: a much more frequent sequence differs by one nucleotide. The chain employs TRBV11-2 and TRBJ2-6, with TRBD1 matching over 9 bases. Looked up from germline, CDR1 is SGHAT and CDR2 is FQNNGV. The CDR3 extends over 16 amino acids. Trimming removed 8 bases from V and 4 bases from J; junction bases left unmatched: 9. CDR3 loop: CASGGTGTSGANVLTF. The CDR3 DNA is TGTGCCAGCGGTGGGACAGGGACGTCCGGGGCCAACGTCCTGACTTTC.

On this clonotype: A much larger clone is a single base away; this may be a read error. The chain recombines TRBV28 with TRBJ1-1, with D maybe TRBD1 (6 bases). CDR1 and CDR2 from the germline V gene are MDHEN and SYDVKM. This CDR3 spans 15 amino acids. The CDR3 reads CASSFVRGLNTETFF. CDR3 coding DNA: TGTGCCAGCAGTTTTGTCAGGGGTTTGAACACTGAAACTTTCTTT.

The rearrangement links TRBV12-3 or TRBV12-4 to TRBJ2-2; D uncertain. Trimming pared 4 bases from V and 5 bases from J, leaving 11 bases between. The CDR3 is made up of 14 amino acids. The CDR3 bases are TGTGCCAGCAGTTCTCACACAGTTACCGGGGAGCTGTTTTTT. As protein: CASSSHTVTGELFF.

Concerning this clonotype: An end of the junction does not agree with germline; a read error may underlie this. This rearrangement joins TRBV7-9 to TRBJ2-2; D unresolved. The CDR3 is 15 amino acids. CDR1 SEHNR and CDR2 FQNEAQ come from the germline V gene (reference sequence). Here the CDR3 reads CASRFPGENTGELFF. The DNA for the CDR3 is TGTGCCAGCCGCTTCCCAGGAGAGAACACCGGGGAGCTGTTTTTT.

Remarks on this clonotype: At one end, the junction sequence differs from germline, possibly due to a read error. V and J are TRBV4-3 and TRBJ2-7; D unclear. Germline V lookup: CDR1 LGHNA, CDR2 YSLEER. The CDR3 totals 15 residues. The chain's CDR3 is CAGSQDRPGSYEQYF. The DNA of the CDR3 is TGCGCCGGCAGCCAAGATCGGCCCGGCTCCTACGAGCAGTACTTC.

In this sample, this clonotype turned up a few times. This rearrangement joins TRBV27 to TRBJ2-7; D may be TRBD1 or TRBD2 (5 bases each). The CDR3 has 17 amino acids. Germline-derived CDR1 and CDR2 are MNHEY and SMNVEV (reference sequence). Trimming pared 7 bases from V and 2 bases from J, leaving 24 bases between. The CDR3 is CASNSLKKWDGTYEQYF. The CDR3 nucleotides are TGTGCCAGCAATTCGCTTAAAAAATGGGACGGAACCTACGAGCAGTACTTC.

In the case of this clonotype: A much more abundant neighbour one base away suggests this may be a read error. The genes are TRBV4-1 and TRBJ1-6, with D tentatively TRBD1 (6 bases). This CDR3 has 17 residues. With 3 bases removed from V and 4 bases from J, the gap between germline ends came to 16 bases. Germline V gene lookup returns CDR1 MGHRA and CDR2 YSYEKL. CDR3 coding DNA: TGCGCCAGCAGCCATGTCCCAGGGGACTATTATAATTCACCCCTCCACTTT. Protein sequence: CASSHVPGDYYNSPLHF.

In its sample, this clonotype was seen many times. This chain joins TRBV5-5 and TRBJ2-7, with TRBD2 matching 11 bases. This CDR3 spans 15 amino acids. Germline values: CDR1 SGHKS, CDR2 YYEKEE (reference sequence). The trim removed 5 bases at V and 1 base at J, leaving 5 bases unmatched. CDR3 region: CASSLGLAGSYEQYF. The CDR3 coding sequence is TGTGCCAGCAGTTTAGGACTAGCGGGTTCCTACGAGCAGTACTTC.